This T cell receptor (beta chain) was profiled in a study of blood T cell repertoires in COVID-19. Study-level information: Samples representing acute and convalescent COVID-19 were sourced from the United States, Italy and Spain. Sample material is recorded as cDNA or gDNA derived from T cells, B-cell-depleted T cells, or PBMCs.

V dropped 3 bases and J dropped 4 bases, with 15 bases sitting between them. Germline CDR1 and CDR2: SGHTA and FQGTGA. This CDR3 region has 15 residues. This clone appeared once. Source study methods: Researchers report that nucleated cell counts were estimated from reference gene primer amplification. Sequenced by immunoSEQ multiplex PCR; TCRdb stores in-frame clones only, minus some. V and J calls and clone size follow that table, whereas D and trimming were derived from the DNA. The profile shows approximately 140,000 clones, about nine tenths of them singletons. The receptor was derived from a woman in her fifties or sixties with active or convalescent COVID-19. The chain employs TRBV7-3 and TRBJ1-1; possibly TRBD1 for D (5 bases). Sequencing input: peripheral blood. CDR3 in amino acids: CASSLGGGMSTEAFF. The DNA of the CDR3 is TGTGCCAGCAGCTTGGGTGGGGGGATGAGCACTGAAGCTTTCTTT.